This T cell receptor beta chain was identified during a study of blood T cell repertoires in COVID-19. In the study overall: Acute and convalescent COVID-19 samples came from the United States, Italy and Spain. Nucleic acid was either cDNA or gDNA, and it came from T cells, B-cell-depleted T cells, or PBMCs.

Germline V gene data show CDR1 as MDHEN and CDR2 as SYDVKM. This CDR3 has 17 amino acids. V dropped 7 bases and J dropped 2 bases, with 21 bases sitting between them. In the authors' workflow: Estimation of nucleated cell counts relied on the amplification of reference gene primers. This table comes from immunoSEQ multiplex PCR, and its TCRdb copy is limited to in-frame clones, with some not included. Clone size and V and J calls were adopted from that table, with D and trimming inferred from the DNA. The sample comprises about 410,000 clones, roughly 90% of which are singletons, and 1.5% to 1.8% rests with the top ten.

Material for sequencing was peripheral blood. The origin of this receptor is a woman aged 40 to 49 with COVID-19, enrolled during active disease. The V and J genes are TRBV28 and TRBJ1-5, with D unresolved. CDR3 loop: CASTTRFGLEGNQPQHF. CDR3 DNA sequence: TGTGCCAGCACCACTCGCTTCGGCCTCGAGGGCAATCAGCCCCAGCATTTT.